Below are 15 T cell receptor beta chains sequenced from a single sample in a study of CXCR3-negative and CXCR3-positive naive CD8 T cells. Libraries were UMI-labeled 5' RACE TRB cDNA. With the 5' RACE reads reprocessed, TCRdb shows one record per CDR3 protein and no DNA. This sample contains 70,000 to 95,000 distinct CDR3 sequences. The source material was naive CXCR3- CD8+ T cells from blood. Subset noted: CD45RO-CCR7+CD27+CD95- naive CD8+ T cells lacking CXCR3 (TNR3-). Receptor source: a human donor in good health. Some clones in this sample may be carry-over from other donors' samples.

CDR3 protein: CASSLDPGQGGYEQYF. J is TRBJ2-7 and V is TRBV5-1; no DNA is available, so the TRBD1 call from TCRdb remains unchecked. This CDR3 has 16 amino acids. Germline loops: CDR1 SGHRS, CDR2 YFSETQ. The full variable domain, completed using reference TRBV5-1 and TRBJ2-7, is KAGVTQTPRYLIKTRGQQVTLSCSPISGHRSVSWYQQTPGQGLQFLFEYFSETQRNKGNFPGRFSGRQFSNSRSEMNVSTLELGDSALYLCASSLDPGQGGYEQYFGPGTRLTVT.

The chain carries TRBV12-3 or TRBV12-4 and TRBJ2-2; TCRdb's D gene call, TRBD1, goes unchecked for lack of DNA. CDR3 size: 15 residues. CDR3 protein: CASSSKGANTGELFF.

The chain combines TRBV12-3 or TRBV12-4 with TRBJ2-7; the TRBD1 assignment by TCRdb is unverifiable without DNA. This CDR3 has 13 amino acids. CDR3 protein: CASSFQGTDEQYF.

The chain links TRBV4-1 to TRBJ1-1; TCRdb outputs TRBD1, but without DNA this stays unchecked. CDR1 and CDR2 from the germline V gene are MGHRA and YSYEKL. The CDR3 is 13 residues long. CDR3 protein: CASRTTGDTEAFF.

The genes are TRBV27 and TRBJ2-7; there is no DNA to check the TCRdb D call of TRBD2. Germline V gives CDR1 MNHEY, CDR2 SMNVEV (reference sequence). This CDR3 is built from 14 residues. CDR3 sequence reads: CASSPTSGPYEQYF.

The chain couples TRBV29-1 to TRBJ2-2. The CDR3 covers 11 residues. Germline CDR1 reads SQVTM; CDR2 reads ANQGSEA. The CDR3 protein is CSVELIGELFF.

The chain combines TRBV12-3 or TRBV12-4 with TRBJ2-3. The CDR3 length is 15 residues. The CDR3 region is CASSPFSSATDTQYF.

This chain uses TRBV12-3 or TRBV12-4 with TRBJ2-7; the TCRdb call, TRBD2, lacks DNA for checking. The CDR3 loop spans 13 amino acids. Here the CDR3 reads CASSPGGPEEQYF.

Here the CDR3 reads CASSVGRVNEQFF. V and J are TRBV5-5 and TRBJ2-1; TCRdb's D gene call, TRBD2, goes unchecked for lack of DNA. The CDR3 length is 13 residues. Germline V gene sequence: CDR1 SGHKS, CDR2 YYEKEE (reference sequence).

The V call is TRBV10-3, the J call TRBJ2-6. This CDR3 is 15 amino acids long. The germline V gene encodes CDR1 ENHRY and CDR2 SYGVKD. CDR3 amino acids: CAISEYDSGANVLTF.

The CDR3 loop reads CSAPENYGYTF. The chain employs TRBV29-1 and TRBJ1-2; the TCRdb D gene call, TRBD1, has no DNA to confirm it. Germline-derived CDR1 and CDR2 are SQVTM and ANQGSEA. The CDR3 sequence is 11 residues long. Complete variable domain (other parts from reference TRBV29-1 and TRBJ1-2): SAVISQKPSRDICQRGTSLTIQCQVDSQVTMMFWYRQQPGQSLTLIATANQGSEATYESGFVIDKFPISRPNLTFSTLTVSNMSPEDSSIYLCSAPENYGYTFGSGTRLTVV.

The genes are TRBV28 and TRBJ2-7. This CDR3 contains 11 residues. Germline lookup yields CDR1 MDHEN and CDR2 SYDVKM. CDR3: CASSPHYEQYF. Variable domain in full (rest from reference TRBV28 and TRBJ2-7): DVKVTQSSRYLVKRTGEKVFLECVQDMDHENMFWYRQDPGLGLRLIYFSYDVKMKEKGDIPEGYSVSREKKERFSLILESASTNQTSMYLCASSPHYEQYFGPGTRLTVT.

The chain has TRBV20-1 and TRBJ2-3. The CDR3 length is 14 residues. Germline CDR1 DFQATT, CDR2 SNEGSKA (reference sequence). This CDR3 is CSASMDFLTDTQYF.

CDR3 loop: CASSTLLRVVKAFF. The V gene is TRBV28, the J gene TRBJ1-1; the D call from TCRdb, TRBD1, cannot be confirmed without DNA. The germline CDR1 and CDR2 sequences are MDHEN and SYDVKM. The length of the CDR3 is 14 residues.

This chain joins TRBV29-1 and TRBJ1-1. CDR1 SQVTM and CDR2 ANQGSEA come from the germline V gene. The CDR3 has 13 residues. CDR3 protein: CSVINGMNTEAFF.